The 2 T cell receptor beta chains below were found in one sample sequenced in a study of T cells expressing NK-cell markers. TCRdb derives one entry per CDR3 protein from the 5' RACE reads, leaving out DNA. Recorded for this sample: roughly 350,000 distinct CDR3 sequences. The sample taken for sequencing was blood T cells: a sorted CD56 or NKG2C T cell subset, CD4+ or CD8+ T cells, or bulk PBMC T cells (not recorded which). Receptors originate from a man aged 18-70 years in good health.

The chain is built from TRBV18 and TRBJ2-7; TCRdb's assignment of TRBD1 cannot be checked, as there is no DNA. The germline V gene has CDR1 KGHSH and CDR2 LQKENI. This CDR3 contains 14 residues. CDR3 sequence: CASSPGQGLSEQYF.

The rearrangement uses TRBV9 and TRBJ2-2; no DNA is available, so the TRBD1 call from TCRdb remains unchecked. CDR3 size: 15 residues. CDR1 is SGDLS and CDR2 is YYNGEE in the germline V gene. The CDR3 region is CASSRTGGITGELFF.